This T cell receptor beta chain was sequenced for a study of blood T cell repertoires in COVID-19. Whole-study context: The cDNA or gDNA used as material had been derived from T cells, B-cell-depleted T cells, or PBMCs.

Method: immunoSEQ multiplex PCR; TCRdb's copy keeps in-frame clones and lacks some. The data show about 180,000 clones, around 76% seen once. This clone was detected only once. Looked up from germline, CDR1 is MDHEN and CDR2 is SYDVKM. Deletions cut 2 bases from V and 0 bases from J, with 8 bases between. This CDR3 is built from 15 residues. The chain employs TRBV28 and TRBJ1-5; TRBD1 might be the D (6 bases). The sample comprised peripheral blood. The TCR originated in an older woman with acute or convalescent COVID-19. The CDR3 bases are TGTGCCAGCAGTTTAGGACAGCATAGCAATCAGCCCCAGCATTTT. Its protein product is CASSLGQHSNQPQHF.